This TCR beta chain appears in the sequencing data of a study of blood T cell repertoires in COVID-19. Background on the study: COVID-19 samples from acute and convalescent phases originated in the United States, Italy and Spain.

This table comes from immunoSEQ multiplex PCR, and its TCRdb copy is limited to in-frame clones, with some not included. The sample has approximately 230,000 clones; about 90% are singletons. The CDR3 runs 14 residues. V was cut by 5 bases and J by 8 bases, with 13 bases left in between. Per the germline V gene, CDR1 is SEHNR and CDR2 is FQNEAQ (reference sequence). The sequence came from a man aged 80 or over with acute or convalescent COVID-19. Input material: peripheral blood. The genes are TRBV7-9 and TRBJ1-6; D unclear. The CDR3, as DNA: TGTGCCAGCAGCCACGAAGTGGGAGATTCACCCCTCCACTTT. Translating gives CASSHEVGDSPLHF.